This TCR beta chain stems from a study of graft-versus-host responses after intestinal transplantation. This clone was detected only once. Its cognate antigen is unknown. V was shortened by 0 bases and J by 2 bases, with 5 bases between the two germline ends. The CDR3 is made up of 13 amino acids. The germline V gene has CDR1 MNHEY and CDR2 SMNVEV (reference sequence). Study-wide results and limits: Subjects displaying graft-donor T cell macrochimerism possessed elevated graft-versus-host to host-versus-graft clonal ratios inside allografts.

TCRdb keeps only in-frame clones here, not all; method: immunoSEQ multiplex PCR. The sample includes 75,000 to 100,000 clones, about four fifths seen only once; the top ten take 17%. The origin of this receptor is a human donor who received an intestinal transplant. This specimen was unstimulated CD8+ T cells sorted from spleen or lymph node cells, taken before intestinal transplant. The chain recombines TRBV27 with TRBJ2-7, with D hard to call. The CDR3 reads CASSLSATYEQYF. The CDR3 nucleotides read TGTGCCAGCAGTTTATCGGCTACCTACGAGCAGTACTTC.